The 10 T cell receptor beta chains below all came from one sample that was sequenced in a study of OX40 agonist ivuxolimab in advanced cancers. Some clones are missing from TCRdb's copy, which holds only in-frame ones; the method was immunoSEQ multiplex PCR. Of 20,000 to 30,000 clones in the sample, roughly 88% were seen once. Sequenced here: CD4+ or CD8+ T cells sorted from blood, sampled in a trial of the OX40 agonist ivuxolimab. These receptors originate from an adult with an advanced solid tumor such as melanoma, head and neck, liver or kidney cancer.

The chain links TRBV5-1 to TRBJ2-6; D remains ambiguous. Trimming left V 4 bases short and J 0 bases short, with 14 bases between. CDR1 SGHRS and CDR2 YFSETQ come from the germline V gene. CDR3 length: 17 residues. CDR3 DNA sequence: TGCGCCAGCAGCCCAGTCGGCACCGTCTCTGGGGCCAACGTCCTGACTTTC. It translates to CASSPVGTVSGANVLTF.

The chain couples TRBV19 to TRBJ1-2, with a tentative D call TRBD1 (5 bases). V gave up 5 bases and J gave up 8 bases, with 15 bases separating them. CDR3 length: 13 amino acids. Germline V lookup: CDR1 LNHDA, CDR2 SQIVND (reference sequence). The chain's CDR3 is CASSQGASDGYTF. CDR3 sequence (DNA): TGTGCCAGTAGTCAAGGGGCGAGTGACGGCTACACCTTC.

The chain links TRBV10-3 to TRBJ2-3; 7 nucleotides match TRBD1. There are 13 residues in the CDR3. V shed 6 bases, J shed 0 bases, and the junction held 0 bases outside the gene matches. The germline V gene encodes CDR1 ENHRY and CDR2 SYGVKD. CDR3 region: CAIRTGSTDTQYF. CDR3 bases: TGTGCCATCAGGACAGGGAGCACAGATACGCAGTATTTT.

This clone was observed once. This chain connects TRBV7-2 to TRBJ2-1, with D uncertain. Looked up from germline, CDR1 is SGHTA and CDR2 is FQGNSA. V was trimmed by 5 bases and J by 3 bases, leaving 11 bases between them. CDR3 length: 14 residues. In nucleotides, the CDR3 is TGTGCCAGCAGCCTCGACTGGAACTACAATGAGCAGTTCTTC. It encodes CASSLDWNYNEQFF.

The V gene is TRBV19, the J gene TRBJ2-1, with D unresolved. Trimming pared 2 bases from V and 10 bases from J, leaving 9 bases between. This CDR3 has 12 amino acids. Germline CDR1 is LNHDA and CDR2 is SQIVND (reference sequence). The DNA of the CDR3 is TGTGCCAGTAGTATAATTTTCGGGGAGCAGTTCTTC. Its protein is CASSIIFGEQFF.

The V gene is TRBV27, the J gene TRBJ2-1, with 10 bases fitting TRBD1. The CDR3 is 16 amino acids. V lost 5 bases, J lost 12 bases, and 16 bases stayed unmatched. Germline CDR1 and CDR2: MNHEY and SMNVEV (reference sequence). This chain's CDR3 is CASSPWGTGANRGQFF. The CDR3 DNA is TGTGCCAGCAGTCCTTGGGGGACAGGGGCAAATAGGGGGCAGTTCTTC.

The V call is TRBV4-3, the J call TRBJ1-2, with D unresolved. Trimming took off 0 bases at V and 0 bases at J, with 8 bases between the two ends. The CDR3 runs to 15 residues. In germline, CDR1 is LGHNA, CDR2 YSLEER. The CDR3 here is CASSQDMTANYGYTF. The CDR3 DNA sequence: TGCGCCAGCAGCCAAGACATGACGGCTAACTATGGCTACACCTTC.

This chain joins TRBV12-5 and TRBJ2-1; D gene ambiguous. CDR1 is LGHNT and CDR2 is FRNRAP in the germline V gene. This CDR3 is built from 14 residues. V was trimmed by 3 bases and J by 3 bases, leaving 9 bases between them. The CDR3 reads CASGFDSGYNEQFF. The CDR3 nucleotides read TGTGCTAGTGGTTTCGATTCGGGCTACAATGAGCAGTTCTTC.

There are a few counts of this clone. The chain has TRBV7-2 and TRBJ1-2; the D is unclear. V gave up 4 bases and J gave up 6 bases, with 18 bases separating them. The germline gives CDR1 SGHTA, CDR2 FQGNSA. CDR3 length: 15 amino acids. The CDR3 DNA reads TGTGCCAGCAGCTCACGAGACCCCAGGACGAATGGCTACACCTTC. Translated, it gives CASSSRDPRTNGYTF. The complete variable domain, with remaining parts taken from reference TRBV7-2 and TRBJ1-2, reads GAGVSQSPSNKVTEKGKDVELRCDPISGHTALYWYRQSLGQGLEFLIYFQGNSAPDKSGLPSDRFSAERTGGSVSTLTIQRTQQEDSAVYLCASSSRDPRTNGYTFGSGTRLTVV.

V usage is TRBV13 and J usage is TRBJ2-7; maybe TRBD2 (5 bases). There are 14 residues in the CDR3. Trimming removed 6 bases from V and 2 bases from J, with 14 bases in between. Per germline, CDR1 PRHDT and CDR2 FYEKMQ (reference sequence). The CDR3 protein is CASSFGLFTYEQYF. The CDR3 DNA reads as TGTGCCAGCAGTTTCGGACTGTTTACCTACGAGCAGTACTTC. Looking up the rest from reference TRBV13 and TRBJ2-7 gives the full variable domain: AAGVIQSPRHLIKEKRETATLKCYPIPRHDTVYWYQQGPGQDPQFLISFYEKMQSDKGSIPDRFSAQQFSDYHSELNMSSLELGDSALYFCASSFGLFTYEQYFGPGTRLTVT.